Given below is one T cell receptor (beta chain) in context. Antigen specificity is unknown. One junction end does not reproduce the germline sequence, and a read error may be involved. A primer in the constant region served to generate TCR beta cDNA from 450 to 600 ng of total RNA. ARM-PCR, slightly modified, supplied the TCR beta libraries through three nested multiplex PCR rounds. Each of the first two PCR rounds ran roughly 9 cycles with TRBV1-TRBV30 forward and C-beta reverse primers. Each CDR3 protein gets one entry after TCRdb re-called the multiplex PCR reads with MiXCR. The sample yields 95,000 to 150,000 distinct CDR3 sequences, 55% to 75% seen once. These data belong to a study of tumor-infiltrating lymphocytes in primary liver carcinoma. Across the study: The tumors, T1-T3 N0M0 lesions, were about 4 to 11 cm across.

Findings of the study overall: Relative to blood, tumors carried a significantly larger fraction of the repertoire in their top 250 clones (p = 0.039). Only about 8-25% of top clones were detected in all five tumor regions.

The CDR3 consists of 13 residues. Looked up from germline, CDR1 is SGHRS and CDR2 is YFSETQ. The source material, 20-30 mg of unsorted bulk tissue, was used to co-extract RNA and DNA. All of the tumor samples contained over 75% viable tumor cells. This chain links TRBV5-1 with TRBJ1-2; no clear D. The sample comprised liver tumor tissue from sampling region 1. As to subset: tumor region T1, superior pole. The receptor's source is a woman aged 60-75 years with primary liver carcinoma and hepatitis B virus infection. The CDR3 nucleotides are TGCGCCAGCGGCGTTTTGAGTAACTATGACTACACCTTC. It encodes CASGVLSNYDYTF.